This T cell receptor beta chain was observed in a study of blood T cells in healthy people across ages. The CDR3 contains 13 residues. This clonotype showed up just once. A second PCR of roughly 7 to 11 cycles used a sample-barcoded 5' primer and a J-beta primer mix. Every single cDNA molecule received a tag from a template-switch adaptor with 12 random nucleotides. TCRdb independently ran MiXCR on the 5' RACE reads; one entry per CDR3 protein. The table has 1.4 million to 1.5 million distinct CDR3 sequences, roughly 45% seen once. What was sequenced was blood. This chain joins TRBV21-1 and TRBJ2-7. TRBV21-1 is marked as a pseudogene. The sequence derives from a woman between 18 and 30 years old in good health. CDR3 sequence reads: CASSHIKDYEQYF. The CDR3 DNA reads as TGTGCCAGCAGCCACATAAAAGACTACGAGCAGTACTTC.